This TCR beta chain was observed in a study of human T cells and chemical hapten exposure. In the study overall: Upper-back patches of 0.01% DPC were read at 6 days.

This clonotype was observed a few times. No antigen is known for it. The study, taken as a whole, reports: TCRs exceeding 1 in 1000 frequency stayed unchanged with DPC sensitization.

Each CDR3 protein is one row after TCRdb ran MiXCR on the RACE reads. The sample has some 52,000 distinct CDR3 sequences; approximately 9.9% are singletons. Trimming left V 0 bases short and J 3 bases short, with 12 bases between. Germline V gene lookup returns CDR1 MNHNS and CDR2 SASEGT. CDR3 length equals 15 residues. Time point: patch test 3, about 24 weeks after DPC sensitization. This sample's treatment: therapeutic diphenylcyclopropenone sensitization with weekly scalp DPC. The chain recombines TRBV6-1 with TRBJ2-7; no clear D gene. The sequencing used whole blood, collected in connection with sensitization to the hapten diphenylcyclopropenone (DPC). This sequence originates from a woman aged 40 to 49 with alopecia areata. Some clones in this sample may be carry-over from other donors' samples. CDR3 sequence reads: CASSEAAQVSYEQYF. The CDR3 coding sequence is TGTGCCAGCAGTGAAGCAGCCCAGGTGAGCTACGAGCAGTACTTC.